This paragraph reports one TCR beta chain. Antigen unknown. Libraries were prepared by immunoSEQ multiplex PCR; TCRdb keeps only in-frame clonotypes and omits some of them. This sample has over 45,000 clones, with approximately 82% found just once. The data stem from a study of a mutant IDH1 vaccine in newly diagnosed glioma. Study-wide context: Therapy received beforehand was radiotherapy, temozolomide, or both, with most patients given both.

Study-level results: Altogether, 80% to 95% of patients exhibited vaccine-induced immune responses.

Time point reported: week 5, during vaccination. With topical imiquimod, each dose of the vaccine consisted of 300 ug of mutant IDH1 20-mer peptide. This CDR3 is built from 17 residues. Germline V gene sequence: CDR1 SGDLS, CDR2 YYNGEE. The V and J ends lost 0 bases and 5 bases, in that order; junction bases with no gene match: 10. This specimen was PBMCs, taken from a glioma patient whose treatment included an IDH1 peptide vaccine. This TCR came from a young man with glioma. The gene calls are TRBV9 and TRBJ2-2, with 7 bases matching TRBD2. The CDR3 sequence is CASSVAGGGPGTGELFF. CDR3 bases: TGTGCCAGCAGCGTAGCTGGCGGGGGTCCGGGGACCGGGGAGCTGTTTTTT.